These 15 T cell receptor beta chains originate from one sample sequenced in a study of early T cells in non-severe SARS-CoV-2 infection. TCRdb reprocessed the 5' RACE reads via MiXCR and lists one record per CDR3 protein. The profile shows 100,000 or so distinct CDR3 sequences, about an eighth of them singletons. The sample taken for sequencing was whole blood. These TCRs come from an adult who was a healthcare worker with PCR-confirmed SARS-CoV-2 infection or an uninfected control (not recorded which).

The V gene is TRBV7-2, the J gene TRBJ2-7, with D unresolved. This CDR3 contains 17 residues. The V gene lost 3 bases and the J gene lost 3 bases, with 21 bases spanning the gap. Germline lookup yields CDR1 SGHTA and CDR2 FQGNSA. CDR3 nucleotides: TGTGCCAGCAGCTTGGCAAAATTGGGCAGCCTCAACTACGAGCAGTACTTC. Translation: CASSLAKLGSLNYEQYF.

This clonotype was counted ten times or more. The V gene is TRBV6-2 or TRBV6-3, the J gene TRBJ2-3, with D perhaps matching TRBD2 (6 bases). Per germline, CDR1 MNHEY and CDR2 SVGEGT. Trimming shortened V by 7 bases and J by 6 bases, and 20 bases separated the two germline ends. CDR3 length: 15 residues. The CDR3: CASTSRPPGSDTQYF. CDR3 bases: TGTGCCAGCACATCACGACCACCCGGGAGTGATACGCAGTATTTT.

This clonotype was seen a handful of times. The chain combines TRBV6-6 with TRBJ2-5, with D hard to call. The CDR3 covers 12 residues. Germline lookup yields CDR1 MNHNY and CDR2 SVGAGI (reference sequence). V was pared by 5 bases and J by 3 bases, with 7 bases between. The CDR3 region is CASSSMEETQYF. In DNA, the CDR3 is TGTGCCAGCAGTAGTATGGAAGAGACCCAGTACTTC.

This clonotype was counted a few times. V and J are TRBV7-2 and TRBJ2-3; no clear D. This CDR3 has 14 residues. Trimming took 2 bases from V and 2 from J, leaving 8 bases between them. From germline, CDR1 is SGHTA and CDR2 FQGNSA. CDR3 DNA sequence: TGTGCCAGCAGCTTATTTGGAGCCACAGATACGCAGTATTTT. Its protein product is CASSLFGATDTQYF.

This clonotype was observed a handful of times. This chain uses TRBV19 with TRBJ2-3; either TRBD1 or TRBD2 may supply D (5 bases each). Germline V gene sequence: CDR1 LNHDA, CDR2 SQIVND (reference sequence). This CDR3 spans 13 amino acids. Trimming took off 6 bases at V and 2 bases at J, with 9 bases between the two ends. The CDR3 loop reads CASRRDATDTQYF. The DNA of the CDR3 is TGTGCCAGTAGACGGGACGCCACAGATACGCAGTATTTT.

The V call is TRBV29-1, the J call TRBJ2-7; the D call may be TRBD1 or TRBD2 (6 bases each). Germline assignment: CDR1 SQVTM and CDR2 ANQGSEA. The germline V and J ends were trimmed by 7 bases and 6 bases, with 19 bases remaining between them. The CDR3 totals 13 residues. CDR3 sequence reads: CSGGGPHFGEQYF. In nucleotides, the CDR3 is TGCAGCGGTGGGGGGCCTCACTTTGGCGAGCAGTACTTC.

On this clonotype itself: It may be a read error: a sequence one base away is much more abundant. The CDR3 nucleotides are TGTGCCAGCGGTGACGGTTACGAGCAGTACTTC. Its translation: CASGDGYEQYF. The chain recombines TRBV25-1 with TRBJ2-7; D not resolved. This CDR3 region has 11 residues. Per the germline V gene, CDR1 is MGHDK and CDR2 is SYGVNS.

This clonotype was seen a few times. The rearrangement uses TRBV2 and TRBJ2-3; no firm D call. CDR3 length equals 15 residues. The germline V gene encodes CDR1 SNHLY and CDR2 FYNNEI. V was trimmed by 2 bases and J by 2 bases, leaving 11 bases between them. The CDR3 bases are TGTGCCAGCAGTGAAACGGGCAGGCTCACAGATACGCAGTATTTT. It translates to CASSETGRLTDTQYF.

The rearrangement uses TRBV28 and TRBJ1-1, with 10 bases fitting TRBD1. V trimming: 6 bases; J trimming: 7 bases; junction bases outside the gene matches: 5. CDR1 and CDR2 (germline): MDHEN, SYDVKM. The CDR3 runs to 13 residues. The CDR3 DNA reads as TGTGCCAGCAGACTCAGGGACAGGGGTGAAGCTTTCTTT. Amino acid sequence: CASRLRDRGEAFF.

J is TRBJ2-7 and V is TRBV7-2; D ambiguous. Trimming shortened V by 2 bases and J by 2 bases, and 10 bases separated the two germline ends. CDR3 length: 14 residues. Germline assignment: CDR1 SGHTA and CDR2 FQGNSA. For the CDR3, the DNA is TGTGCCAGCAGCTTATCCGGAGTCGCCTACGAGCAGTACTTC. It specifies CASSLSGVAYEQYF.

This clonotype was recorded many times. Since no conserved phenylalanine or tryptophan closes the CDR3, a read error is the likely cause. The DNA is left out, because the CDR3 cannot be placed on it with certainty; the CDR3 is given as TCRdb lists it. The V call is TRBV20-1, the J call TRBJ2-1; the DNA was not used to check the table's D call, TRBD2. The V gene's germline CDR1 is DFQATT and CDR2 SNEGSKA (reference sequence). Termini included, the CDR3 measures 11 amino acids. CDR3 region: CSARGGQEGDV.

The table lists this clonotype with many counts. The rearrangement joins TRBV20-1 to TRBJ2-3, with D uncertain. CDR3 size: 12 residues. The V end lost 0 bases, the J end lost 2 bases, and 3 bases lay between the germline ends. Germline V lookup: CDR1 DFQATT, CDR2 SNEGSKA (reference sequence). In nucleotides, the CDR3 is TGCAGTGCTAGAGATGACACAGATACGCAGTATTTT. Translation: CSARDDTDTQYF.

This clonotype came up many times. The chain couples TRBV5-1 to TRBJ2-7, with no clear D. The V gene's germline CDR1 is SGHRS and CDR2 YFSETQ. V was clipped by 5 bases and J by 3 bases, with 6 bases between them. The CDR3 is 11 residues long. DNA for the CDR3: TGCGCCAGCAGGGAGCACTACGAGCAGTACTTC. Translated: CASREHYEQYF.

The chain's CDR3 is CASSLYPPLGYEQYF. DNA of the CDR3: TGTGCCAGCAGCTTATACCCCCCACTAGGGTACGAGCAGTACTTC. V and J are TRBV7-8 and TRBJ2-7; weak D call: TRBD2 (5 bases). V shed 2 bases and J shed 4 bases, with 15 bases lying between them. The CDR3 has 15 residues. CDR1 is SGHVS and CDR2 is FQNEAQ in the germline V gene.

The DNA of the CDR3 is TGTGCCAGCAGTTTTCTAGGGGTGTCCTACAATGAGCAGTTCTTC. Encoded protein: CASSFLGVSYNEQFF. The rearrangement links TRBV27 to TRBJ2-1, with D possibly being TRBD1 (5 bases). The length of the CDR3 is 15 residues. Germline CDR1 MNHEY, CDR2 SMNVEV (reference sequence). V was shortened by 3 bases and J by 1 base, with 10 bases between the two germline ends.